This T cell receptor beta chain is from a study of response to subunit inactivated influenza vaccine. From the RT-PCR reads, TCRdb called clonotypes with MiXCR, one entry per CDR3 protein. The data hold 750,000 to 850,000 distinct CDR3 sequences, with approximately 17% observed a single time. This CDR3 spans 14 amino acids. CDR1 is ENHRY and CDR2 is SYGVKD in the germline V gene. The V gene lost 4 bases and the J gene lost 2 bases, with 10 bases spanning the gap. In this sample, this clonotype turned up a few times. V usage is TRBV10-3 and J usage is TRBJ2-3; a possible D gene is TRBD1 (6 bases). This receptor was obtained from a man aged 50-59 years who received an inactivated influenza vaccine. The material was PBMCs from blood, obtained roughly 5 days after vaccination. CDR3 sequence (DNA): TGTGCCATCAGTGGACAGGAGTTCACAGATACGCAGTATTTT. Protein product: CAISGQEFTDTQYF.